These T cell receptor beta chains were read from a single sample in a study of cytomegalovirus exposure and HLA in healthy donors. Assay used: immunoSEQ multiplex PCR; TCRdb lists only in-frame clones, some missing. In the table there are 120,000 or so clones, 73% of which are singletons. The sequencing sample was made of PBMCs. The receptors come from a woman in her thirties or forties in good health and CMV-seronegative. Both conserved end residues are part of each CDR3. The order of the fields is clone size, CDR3 length, V gene, D gene, J gene, CDR3 DNA, CDR3 protein. D genes are given only for firm matches. The listing skips clone size in some rows; elsewhere it reads once, few, many or a size class.

clone size: -; CDR3 length: 18; V gene: TRBV11-2; D gene: TRBD2; J gene: TRBJ2-2; CDR3 DNA: TGTGCCAGCAGCTCCACACTAGCGGGGGGGCTCCACACCGGGGAGCTGTTTTTT; CDR3 protein: CASSSTLAGGLHTGELFF
clone size: -; CDR3 length: 12; V gene: TRBV6-5; D gene: -; J gene: TRBJ1-6; CDR3 DNA: TGTGCCAGCAGGGAGTATAATTCACCCCTCCACTTT; CDR3 protein: CASREYNSPLHF
clone size: -; CDR3 length: 16; V gene: TRBV7-2; D gene: -; J gene: TRBJ2-7; CDR3 DNA: TGTGCCAGCAGCTTAGATTATTCCCAGGGGTCGTACGAGCAGTACTTC; CDR3 protein: CASSLDYSQGSYEQYF
clone size: -; CDR3 length: 15; V gene: TRBV5-1; D gene: -; J gene: TRBJ1-2; CDR3 DNA: TGCGCCAGCAGCTTGGAAGGAGAACCCAGCTATGGCTACACCTTC; CDR3 protein: CASSLEGEPSYGYTF
clone size: -; CDR3 length: 17; V gene: TRBV4-3; D gene: -; J gene: TRBJ1-1; CDR3 DNA: TGCGCCAGCAGCCAAGGCCCCGGAGGCGCAATGAACACTGAAGCTTTCTTT; CDR3 protein: CASSQGPGGAMNTEAFF
clone size: -; CDR3 length: 13; V gene: TRBV6-6; D gene: -; J gene: TRBJ1-2; CDR3 DNA: TGTGCCAGCAGCACCACAGGAGTCTATGGCTACACCTTC; CDR3 protein: CASSTTGVYGYTF
clone size: -; CDR3 length: 15; V gene: TRBV6-1; D gene: -; J gene: TRBJ2-7; CDR3 DNA: TGTGCCAGCAGTGAAGAGGGGGGGGGCTCCTACGAGCAGTACTTC; CDR3 protein: CASSEEGGGSYEQYF
clone size: -; CDR3 length: 14; V gene: TRBV7-2; D gene: TRBD1; J gene: TRBJ1-2; CDR3 DNA: TGTGCCAGCAGCTTAGACGGGACAGGGGGTGGCTACACCTTC; CDR3 protein: CASSLDGTGGGYTF
clone size: -; CDR3 length: 16; V gene: TRBV29-1; D gene: TRBD1; J gene: TRBJ1-4; CDR3 DNA: TGCAGCGCCCGTCTCCTCCTCGGGACAGTTAATGAAAAACTGTTTTTT; CDR3 protein: CSARLLLGTVNEKLFF
clone size: medium-sized; CDR3 length: 14; V gene: TRBV6-1; D gene: TRBD1; J gene: TRBJ2-5; CDR3 DNA: TGTGCCAGCAGTGAAGCGCTTCGGACAGGGAACCAGTACTTC; CDR3 protein: CASSEALRTGNQYF
clone size: -; CDR3 length: 12; V gene: TRBV7-2; D gene: -; J gene: TRBJ1-6; CDR3 DNA: TGTGCCAGCAGCCCCCGGGGTTCACCCCTCCACTTT; CDR3 protein: CASSPRGSPLHF
clone size: few; CDR3 length: 15; V gene: TRBV2; D gene: TRBD1; J gene: TRBJ2-3; CDR3 DNA: TGTGCCAGCAACGGACAGGGAAGTGGCACAGATACGCAGTATTTT; CDR3 protein: CASNGQGSGTDTQYF
clone size: -; CDR3 length: 15; V gene: TRBV27; D gene: -; J gene: TRBJ2-7; CDR3 DNA: TGTGCCAGCAGTCGAAGCGGCCTAAGCTCCTACGAGCAGTACTTC; CDR3 protein: CASSRSGLSSYEQYF
clone size: -; CDR3 length: 16; V gene: TRBV2; D gene: -; J gene: TRBJ1-1; CDR3 DNA: TGTGCCAGCAGTGAAGCGTCGTGGGAGTTAAACACTGAAGCTTTCTTT; CDR3 protein: CASSEASWELNTEAFF
clone size: few; CDR3 length: 19; V gene: TRBV7-2; D gene: TRBD1; J gene: TRBJ1-3; CDR3 DNA: TGTGCCAGCAGCTTAGAGCTACAGGGGAAGTGCAGCTCTGGAAACACCATATATTTT; CDR3 protein: CASSLELQGKCSSGNTIYF
clone size: -; CDR3 length: 15; V gene: TRBV5-4; D gene: TRBD2; J gene: TRBJ2-5; CDR3 DNA: TGTGCCAGCAGCCACGAGCGGGGGGGACAAGAGACCCAGTACTTC; CDR3 protein: CASSHERGGQETQYF
clone size: -; CDR3 length: 13; V gene: TRBV6-5; D gene: -; J gene: TRBJ1-1; CDR3 DNA: TGTGCCAGCAATATGGGACACCAATATAAAGCTTTCTTT; CDR3 protein: CASNMGHQYKAFF
clone size: -; CDR3 length: 16; V gene: TRBV5-1; D gene: -; J gene: TRBJ2-2; CDR3 DNA: TGCGCCAGCAGCATACTAGCTTCCCCGAACACCGGGGAGCTGTTTTTT; CDR3 protein: CASSILASPNTGELFF
clone size: once; CDR3 length: 14; V gene: TRBV4-2; D gene: -; J gene: TRBJ1-2; CDR3 DNA: TGTGCCAGCAGCCAAGAAAAGGGCGGGGGGAGCTACACCTTC; CDR3 protein: CASSQEKGGGSYTF
clone size: -; CDR3 length: 19; V gene: TRBV4-1; D gene: -; J gene: TRBJ1-3; CDR3 DNA: TGCGCCAGCAGCCAAGGACAAGCAAGGGGGGGGAGCTCTGGAAACACCATATATTTT; CDR3 protein: CASSQGQARGGSSGNTIYF
clone size: -; CDR3 length: 16; V gene: TRBV19; D gene: TRBD2; J gene: TRBJ2-1; CDR3 DNA: TGTGCCAGTAGTATTCTAACTAGCGGAGGGAAGAATGAGCAGTTCTTC; CDR3 protein: CASSILTSGGKNEQFF
clone size: few; CDR3 length: 16; V gene: TRBV25-1; D gene: -; J gene: TRBJ2-2; CDR3 DNA: TGTGCCAGCAGTGAATATCCGGGAGACAGCACCGGGGAGCTGTTTTTT; CDR3 protein: CASSEYPGDSTGELFF
clone size: -; CDR3 length: 14; V gene: TRBV9; D gene: -; J gene: TRBJ1-1; CDR3 DNA: TGTGCCAGCACCCCGCACGCGATGAACACTGAAGCTTTCTTT; CDR3 protein: CASTPHAMNTEAFF
clone size: -; CDR3 length: 15; V gene: TRBV27; D gene: -; J gene: TRBJ1-2; CDR3 DNA: TGTGCCAGCAGTCGCATCGGCCAGGTTGAGGGTGGCTACACCTTC; CDR3 protein: CASSRIGQVEGGYTF
clone size: -; CDR3 length: 14; V gene: TRBV30; D gene: -; J gene: TRBJ2-2; CDR3 DNA: TGTGCCTGGAGTGTAGTCTGGGCGGGCGGGGAGCTGCTTTTT; CDR3 protein: CAWSVVWAGGELLF
clone size: -; CDR3 length: 14; V gene: TRBV10-3; D gene: TRBD1; J gene: TRBJ2-7; CDR3 DNA: TGTGCCACGACAGGGGACGTAGAATTCTACGAGCAGTACTTC; CDR3 protein: CATTGDVEFYEQYF
clone size: once; CDR3 length: 13; V gene: TRBV5-8; D gene: TRBD1; J gene: TRBJ2-7; CDR3 DNA: TGTGCCAGCAGCTTCCAGGGGGCGCCTGAGCAGTACTTC; CDR3 protein: CASSFQGAPEQYF
clone size: few; CDR3 length: 15; V gene: TRBV7-9; D gene: TRBD1; J gene: TRBJ1-2; CDR3 DNA: TGTTCCAGCATCGGACAGGGTTGGGGCTTCTCTGGCTACACCTTC; CDR3 protein: CSSIGQGWGFSGYTF
clone size: -; CDR3 length: 13; V gene: TRBV7-2; D gene: -; J gene: TRBJ1-6; CDR3 DNA: TGTGCCAGCGGCAGGGACTATAATTCACCCCTCCACTTT; CDR3 protein: CASGRDYNSPLHF
clone size: -; CDR3 length: 17; V gene: TRBV10-3; D gene: TRBD2; J gene: TRBJ2-3; CDR3 DNA: TGTGCCATCAGTGACTCCTCAGCGGGAGGAGGCACAGATACGCAGTATTTT; CDR3 protein: CAISDSSAGGGTDTQYF
clone size: -; CDR3 length: 15; V gene: TRBV5-1; D gene: -; J gene: TRBJ1-6; CDR3 DNA: TGCGCCAGCAGCACCGGACGGGGCTATAATTCACCCCTCCACTTT; CDR3 protein: CASSTGRGYNSPLHF
clone size: few; CDR3 length: 15; V gene: TRBV25-1; D gene: TRBD1; J gene: TRBJ1-3; CDR3 DNA: TGTGCCAGCACCGACAGGGGCCGTAGTGGAAACACCATATATTTT; CDR3 protein: CASTDRGRSGNTIYF
clone size: -; CDR3 length: 15; V gene: TRBV4-3; D gene: -; J gene: TRBJ1-2; CDR3 DNA: TGCGCCAGCAGCCAAGCTGTCACCATGCGAGGTGGCTACACCTTC; CDR3 protein: CASSQAVTMRGGYTF
clone size: few; CDR3 length: 16; V gene: TRBV30; D gene: TRBD1; J gene: TRBJ1-6; CDR3 DNA: TGTGCCTGGAAAAGGGACAGCAGCTCCTATAATTCACCCCTCCACTTT; CDR3 protein: CAWKRDSSSYNSPLHF
clone size: -; CDR3 length: 15; V gene: TRBV19; D gene: -; J gene: TRBJ2-1; CDR3 DNA: TGTGCCAGTAGCAGACACACCCGCTCCTACAATGAGCAGTTCTTC; CDR3 protein: CASSRHTRSYNEQFF
clone size: -; CDR3 length: 14; V gene: TRBV12-1; D gene: -; J gene: TRBJ2-1; CDR3 DNA: TGTGCCAGCAGCTCCCCTGTCCCCTTTTGTGAGCAGTTCTTC; CDR3 protein: CASSSPVPFCEQFF